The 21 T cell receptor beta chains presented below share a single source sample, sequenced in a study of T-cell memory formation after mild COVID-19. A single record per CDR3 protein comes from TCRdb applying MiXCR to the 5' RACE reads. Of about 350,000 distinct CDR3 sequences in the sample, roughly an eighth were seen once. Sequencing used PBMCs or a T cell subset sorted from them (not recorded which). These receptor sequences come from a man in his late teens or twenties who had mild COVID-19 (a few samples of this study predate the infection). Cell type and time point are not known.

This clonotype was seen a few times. Written as DNA, the CDR3 is TGCAGTGCTCCCTTGACAGGGGGCCCGAATACTGAAGCTTTCTTT. This gives the protein CSAPLTGGPNTEAFF. V gene TRBV20-1 combines with J gene TRBJ1-1; TRBD1 agrees at 10 bases. The CDR3 loop spans 15 amino acids. Germline V gene sequence: CDR1 DFQATT, CDR2 SNEGSKA (reference sequence). V dropped 5 bases and J dropped 5; count of bases not matched to a gene: 11.

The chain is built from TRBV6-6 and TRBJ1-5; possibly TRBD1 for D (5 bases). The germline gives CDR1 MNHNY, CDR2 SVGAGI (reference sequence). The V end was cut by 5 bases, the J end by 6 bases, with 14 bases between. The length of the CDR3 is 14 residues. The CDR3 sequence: CASSPRQGAQPQHF. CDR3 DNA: TGTGCCAGCAGTCCCCGCCAGGGAGCTCAGCCCCAGCATTTT.

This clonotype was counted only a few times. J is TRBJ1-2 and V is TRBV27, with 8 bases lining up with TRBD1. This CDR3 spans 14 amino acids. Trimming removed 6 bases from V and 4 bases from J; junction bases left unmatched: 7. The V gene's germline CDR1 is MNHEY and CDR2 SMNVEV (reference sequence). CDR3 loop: CASRQSTGGYGYTF. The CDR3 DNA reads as TGTGCCAGCAGACAATCAACAGGGGGCTATGGCTACACCTTC.

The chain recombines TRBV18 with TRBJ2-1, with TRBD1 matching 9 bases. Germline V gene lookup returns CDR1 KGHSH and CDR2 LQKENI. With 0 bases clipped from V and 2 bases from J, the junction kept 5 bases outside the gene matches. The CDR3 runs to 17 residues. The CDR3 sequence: CASSPPGTGTPYNEQFF. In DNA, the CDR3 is TGTGCCAGCTCACCACCGGGGACAGGGACTCCCTACAATGAGCAGTTCTTC.

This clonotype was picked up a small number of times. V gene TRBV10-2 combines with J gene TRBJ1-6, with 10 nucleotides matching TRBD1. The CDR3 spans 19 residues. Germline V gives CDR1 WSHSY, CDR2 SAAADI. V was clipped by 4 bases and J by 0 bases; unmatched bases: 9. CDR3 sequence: CASSGDRGLISSYNSPLHF. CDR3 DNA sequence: TGCGCCAGCAGTGGGGACAGGGGCCTAATCAGCTCCTATAATTCACCCCTCCACTTT.

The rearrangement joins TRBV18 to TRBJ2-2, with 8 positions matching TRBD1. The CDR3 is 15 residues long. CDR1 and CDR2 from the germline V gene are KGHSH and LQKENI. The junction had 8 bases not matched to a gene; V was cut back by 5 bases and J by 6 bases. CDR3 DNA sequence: TGTGCCAGCTCATCGCGACCGACAGGGGCCGGGGAGCTGTTTTTT. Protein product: CASSSRPTGAGELFF. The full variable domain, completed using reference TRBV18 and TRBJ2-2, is NAGVMQNPRHLVRRRGQEARLRCSPMKGHSHVYWYRQLPEEGLKFMVYLQKENIIDESGMPKERFSAEFPKEGPSILRIQQVVRGDSAAYFCASSSRPTGAGELFFGEGSRLTVL.

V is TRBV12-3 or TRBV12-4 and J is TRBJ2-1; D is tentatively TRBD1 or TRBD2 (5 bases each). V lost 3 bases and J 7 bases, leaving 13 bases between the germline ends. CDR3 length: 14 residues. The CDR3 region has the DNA TGTGCCAGCAGTTTTGGGACCGAGAGTAATGAGCAGTTCTTC. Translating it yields CASSFGTESNEQFF.

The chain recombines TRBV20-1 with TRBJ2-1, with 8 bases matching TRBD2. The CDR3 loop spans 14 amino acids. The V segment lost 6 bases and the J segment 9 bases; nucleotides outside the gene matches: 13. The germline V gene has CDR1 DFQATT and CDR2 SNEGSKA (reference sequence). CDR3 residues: CSARGTSRLGEQFF. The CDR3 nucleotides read TGCAGTGCCCGCGGGACTAGTAGGCTCGGTGAGCAGTTCTTC.

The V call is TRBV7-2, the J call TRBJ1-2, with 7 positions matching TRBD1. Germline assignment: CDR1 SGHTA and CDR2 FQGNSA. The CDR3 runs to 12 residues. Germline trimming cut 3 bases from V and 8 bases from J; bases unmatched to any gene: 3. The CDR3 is CASSLMGQGYTF. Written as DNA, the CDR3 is TGTGCCAGCAGCTTGATGGGACAGGGCTACACCTTC.

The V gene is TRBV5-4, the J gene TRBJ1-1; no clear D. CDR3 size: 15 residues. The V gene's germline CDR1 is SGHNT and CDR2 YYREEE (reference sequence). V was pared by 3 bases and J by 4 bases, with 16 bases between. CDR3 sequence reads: CASSYFSGEATEAFF. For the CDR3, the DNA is TGTGCCAGCAGCTATTTCTCCGGGGAGGCCACTGAAGCTTTCTTT.

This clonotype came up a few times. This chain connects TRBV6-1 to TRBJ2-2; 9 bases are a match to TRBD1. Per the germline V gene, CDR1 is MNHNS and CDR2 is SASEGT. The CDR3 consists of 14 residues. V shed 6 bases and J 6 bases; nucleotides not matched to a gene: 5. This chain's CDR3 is CASRVQGAAGELFF. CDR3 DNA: TGTGCCAGCAGGGTACAGGGGGCGGCCGGGGAGCTGTTTTTT.

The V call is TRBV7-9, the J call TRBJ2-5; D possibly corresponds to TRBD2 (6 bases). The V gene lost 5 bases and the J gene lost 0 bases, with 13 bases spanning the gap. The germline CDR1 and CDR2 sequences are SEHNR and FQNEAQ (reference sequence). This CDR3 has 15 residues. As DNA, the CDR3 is TGTGCCAGCAGCACCGGGACTCTGAACCAAGAGACCCAGTACTTC. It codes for CASSTGTLNQETQYF.

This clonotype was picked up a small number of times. CDR3 loop: CSAREGYWGPRQPQHF. The CDR3 nucleotides are TGCAGTGCTAGAGAAGGGTACTGGGGGCCGAGACAGCCCCAGCATTTT. The chain combines TRBV20-1 with TRBJ1-5; possible D gene TRBD1, 6 bases. The germline CDR1 and CDR2 sequences are DFQATT and SNEGSKA (reference sequence). V was cut by 0 bases and J by 7 bases, with 19 bases left in between. The CDR3 contains 16 residues.

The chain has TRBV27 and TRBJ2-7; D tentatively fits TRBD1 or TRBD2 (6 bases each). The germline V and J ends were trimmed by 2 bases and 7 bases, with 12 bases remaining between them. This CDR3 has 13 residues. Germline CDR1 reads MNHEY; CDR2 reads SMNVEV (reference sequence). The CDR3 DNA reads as TGTGCCAGCAGTTTAGGGGGGCGAGATGAGCAGTACTTC. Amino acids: CASSLGGRDEQYF.

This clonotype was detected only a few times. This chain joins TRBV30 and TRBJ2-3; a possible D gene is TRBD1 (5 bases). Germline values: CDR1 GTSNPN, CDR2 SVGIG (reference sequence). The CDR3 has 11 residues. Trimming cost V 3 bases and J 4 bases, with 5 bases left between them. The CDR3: CAWSRADTQYF. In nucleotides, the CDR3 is TGTGCCTGGAGCAGGGCAGATACGCAGTATTTT. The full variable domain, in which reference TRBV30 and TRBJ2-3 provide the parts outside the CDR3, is SQTIHQWPATLVQPVGSPLSLECTVEGTSNPNLYWYRQAAGRGLQLLFYSVGIGQISSEVPQNLSASRPQDRQFILSSKKLLLSDSGFYLCAWSRADTQYFGPGTRLTVL.

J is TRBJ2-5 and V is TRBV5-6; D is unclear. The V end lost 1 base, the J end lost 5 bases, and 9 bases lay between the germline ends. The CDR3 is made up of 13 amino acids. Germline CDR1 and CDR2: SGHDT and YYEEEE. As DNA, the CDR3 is TGTGCCAGCAGCTTGTACAAGGGCGAGACCCAGTACTTC. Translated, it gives CASSLYKGETQYF. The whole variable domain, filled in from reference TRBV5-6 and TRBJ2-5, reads DAGVTQSPTHLIKTRGQQVTLRCSPKSGHDTVSWYQQALGQGPQFIFQYYEEEERQRGNFPDRFSGHQFPNYSSELNVNALLLGDSALYLCASSLYKGETQYFGPGTRLLVL.

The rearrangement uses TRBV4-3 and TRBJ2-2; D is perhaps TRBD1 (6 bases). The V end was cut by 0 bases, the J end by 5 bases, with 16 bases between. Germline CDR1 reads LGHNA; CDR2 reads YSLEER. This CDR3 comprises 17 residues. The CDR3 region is CASSQEWQGWSTGELFF. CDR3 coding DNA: TGCGCCAGCAGCCAAGAATGGCAGGGGTGGAGTACCGGGGAGCTGTTTTTT.

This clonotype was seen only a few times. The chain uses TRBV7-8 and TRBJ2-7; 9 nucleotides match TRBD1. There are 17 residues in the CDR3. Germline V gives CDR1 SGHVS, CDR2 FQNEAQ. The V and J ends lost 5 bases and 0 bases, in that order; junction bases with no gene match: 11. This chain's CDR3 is CASSLYLRDRASYEQYV. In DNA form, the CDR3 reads TGTGCCAGCAGCCTCTACCTCCGGGACAGGGCCTCCTACGAGCAGTACGTC.

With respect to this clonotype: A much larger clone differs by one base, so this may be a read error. This CDR3 is CASSYRETGELFF. The CDR3 bases are TGTGCCAGCAGTTACAGGGAGACCGGGGAGCTGTTTTTT. V gene TRBV6-2 or TRBV6-3 combines with J gene TRBJ2-2; tentatively, D is TRBD2 (5 bases). V lost 2 bases to trimming and J lost 5 bases, with 6 bases between them. The length of the CDR3 is 13 residues. The germline V gene encodes CDR1 MNHEY and CDR2 SVGEGT.

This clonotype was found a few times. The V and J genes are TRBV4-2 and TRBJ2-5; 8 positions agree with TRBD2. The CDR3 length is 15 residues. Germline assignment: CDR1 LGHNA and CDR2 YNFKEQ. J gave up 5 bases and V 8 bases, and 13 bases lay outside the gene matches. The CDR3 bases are TGTGCCAGCGTACCCCCCGGGGGGGCCTGTGAGACCCAGTACTTC. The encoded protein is CASVPPGGACETQYF.

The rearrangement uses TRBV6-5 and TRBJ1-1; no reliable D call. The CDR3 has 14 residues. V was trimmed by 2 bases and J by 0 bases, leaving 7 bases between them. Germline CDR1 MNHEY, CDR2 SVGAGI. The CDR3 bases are TGTGCCAGCAGTTACGGGTCCCTGAACACTGAAGCTTTCTTT. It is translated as CASSYGSLNTEAFF.